This T cell receptor (beta chain) appears in the sequencing data of a study of blood T cell repertoires in COVID-19. Germline CDR1 is SGHVS and CDR2 is FQNEAQ. The V and J ends lost 5 bases and 2 bases, in that order; junction bases with no gene match: 10. The CDR3 length is 16 residues. Sequencing was performed with immunoSEQ multiplex PCR; in TCRdb, only in-frame clones are kept and a portion is missing. The sample lists some 42,000 clones, over 75% occurring once. This clone was detected a few times. The TCR comes from a human donor in a cohort sampled during active COVID-19. Sequencing was carried out using peripheral blood. The chain joins TRBV7-8 to TRBJ2-7, with TRBD1 matching 9 bases. The CDR3 here is CASSQGGQGIAYEQYF. The CDR3 DNA reads TGTGCCAGCAGCCAAGGCGGACAGGGGATAGCCTACGAGCAGTACTTC.